Below, 30 T cell receptor beta chains from the same sample are listed, as sequenced in a study of identical twins. MiXCR, run by TCRdb on the 5' RACE reads, gives a single entry per CDR3 protein. The sample contains approximately 600,000 distinct CDR3 sequences, under 8.5% of which appear only once. The same data also went into a second study, on yellow fever vaccine responses in identical twins.

The sequenced sample consisted of PBMCs. All receptors come from a young woman in good health.

This clonotype was observed many times. The rearrangement uses TRBV6-1 and TRBJ2-1; 14 positions match TRBD2. The germline V gene encodes CDR1 MNHNS and CDR2 SASEGT. The CDR3 is 15 amino acids. The V gene end was trimmed by 5 bases and the J gene end by 8 bases; junction bases not matched to a gene: 5. The DNA of the CDR3 is TGTGCCAGCAGTCAGACTAGCGGGAGGGTCGATGAGCAGTTCTTC. This translates into CASSQTSGRVDEQFF.

This chain connects TRBV5-5 to TRBJ2-7; the D gene is possibly TRBD1 (6 bases). CDR1 is SGHKS, CDR2 YYEKEE, per germline (reference sequence). V was clipped by 4 bases and J by 3 bases, with 17 bases between them. This CDR3 comprises 15 residues. The CDR3 nucleotides read TGTGCCAGCAGCCTCGGGGACACGGCATACTACGAGCAGTACGTC. This translates into CASSLGDTAYYEQYV.

The V call is TRBV5-1, the J call TRBJ2-5; 8 nucleotides align to TRBD1. This CDR3 spans 15 amino acids. V was clipped by 0 bases and J by 5 bases; unmatched bases: 6. In germline, CDR1 is SGHRS, CDR2 YFSETQ. The chain's CDR3 is CASSLAQGAVETQYF. The DNA for the CDR3 is TGCGCCAGCAGCTTGGCCCAGGGGGCGGTGGAGACCCAGTACTTC.

The table lists this clonotype with a few counts. V gene TRBV6-1 combines with J gene TRBJ2-7; possible D gene TRBD1, 5 bases. The CDR3 is made up of 14 amino acids. V was pared by 8 bases and J by 1 base, with 15 bases between. The V gene's germline CDR1 is MNHNS and CDR2 SASEGT. For the CDR3, the DNA is TGTGCCAGCCGCAAGGGGTCAGCTTCCTACGAGCAGTACGTC. Residues: CASRKGSASYEQYV.

This clonotype has ten or more counts. The rearrangement links TRBV5-1 to TRBJ2-2; a possible D gene is TRBD1 (5 bases). This CDR3 has 13 residues. Looked up from germline, CDR1 is SGHRS and CDR2 is YFSETQ. V was trimmed by 5 bases and J by 3 bases, leaving 8 bases between them. The CDR3 loop reads CASRKQDTGELFF. CDR3 bases: TGCGCCAGCAGGAAACAGGACACCGGGGAGCTGTTTTTT.

This clonotype was seen ten or more times. This chain joins TRBV10-2 and TRBJ2-2; 8 bases map to TRBD1. Unmatched junction bases numbered 3, after V lost 10 bases and J lost 5 bases. The CDR3 length is 12 residues. Germline V CDR1 and CDR2: WSHSY, SAAADI. The CDR3 protein is CATRQGTGELFF. CDR3 DNA sequence: TGCGCCACCAGACAGGGGACCGGGGAGCTGTTTTTT.

This clonotype was picked up a small number of times. The rearrangement uses TRBV5-1 and TRBJ2-1; TRBD2 matches 10 bases. The CDR3 is 20 residues long. In germline, CDR1 is SGHRS, CDR2 YFSETQ. J gave up 2 bases and V 4 bases, and 18 bases lay outside the gene matches. The CDR3 DNA sequence: TGCGCCAGCAGCCTACGAACGGTAGCGGGAGGAGGAGAAACCTACAATGAGCAGTTCTTC. Protein sequence: CASSLRTVAGGGETYNEQFF.

This chain joins TRBV5-1 and TRBJ2-1, with 7 positions matching TRBD1. Trimming took 2 bases from V and 0 from J; bases not matched to a gene: 2. The germline CDR1 and CDR2 sequences are SGHRS and YFSETQ. This CDR3 contains 15 residues. CDR3 DNA: TGCGCCAGCAGCTTCCAGGGGGTCTCCTACAATGAGCAGTTCTTC. It is translated as CASSFQGVSYNEQFF.

This clonotype was observed at least ten times. The chain couples TRBV12-3 or TRBV12-4 to TRBJ2-2; TRBD2 agrees at 7 bases. V dropped 5 bases and J dropped 0; count of bases not matched to a gene: 3. CDR3 length equals 15 residues. The CDR3 reads CASSPRGANTGELFF. DNA for the CDR3: TGTGCCAGCAGTCCCCGGGGGGCGAACACCGGGGAGCTGTTTTTT.

This chain joins TRBV9 and TRBJ2-6, with a weak D call TRBD1 (6 bases). The ends were cut back, 4 bases at V and 0 bases at J, with 17 bases in the middle. Germline V gives CDR1 SGDLS, CDR2 YYNGEE. The CDR3 extends over 18 amino acids. Here the CDR3 reads CASSNLDRLLSGANVLTF. The DNA for the CDR3 is TGTGCCAGCAGCAACCTAGACAGGCTACTCTCTGGGGCCAACGTCCTGACTTTC.

This clonotype was detected a few times. The chain is built from TRBV14 and TRBJ2-1; 7 bases match TRBD2. There are 19 residues in the CDR3. The V and J ends lost 2 bases and 3 bases, in that order; junction bases with no gene match: 16. CDR1 is SGHDN, CDR2 FVKESK, per germline. The DNA of the CDR3 is TGTGCCAGCAGCCAAAGAGTGGCGCCGGGACTACCACTCTACAATGAGCAGTTCTTC. It translates to CASSQRVAPGLPLYNEQFF.

This clonotype was counted only a few times. The chain uses TRBV10-3 and TRBJ2-1; no clear D gene. This CDR3 comprises 13 residues. CDR1 ENHRY and CDR2 SYGVKD come from the germline V gene. V was pared by 0 bases and J by 7 bases, with 7 bases between. As DNA, the CDR3 is TGTGCCATCAGTGAGTCGGCTACAAATGAGCAGTTCTTC. Translated, it gives CAISESATNEQFF.

The table lists this clonotype with a few counts. The genes are TRBV21-1 and TRBJ2-7. TRBV21-1 is a known pseudogene. The CDR3 sequence is 12 residues long. CDR3 nucleotide sequence: TGTGCCAGCAGCAAGGCCGATTGGGAGCAGTACGTC. This encodes CASSKADWEQYV.

This sequence joins TRBV9 and TRBJ2-5; maybe TRBD2 (7 bases). Germline CDR1 reads SGDLS; CDR2 reads YYNGEE. The CDR3 covers 15 residues. The germline V and J ends were trimmed by 3 bases and 4 bases, with 16 bases remaining between them. CDR3 bases: TGTGCCAGCAGCGACGGAGGGGGGGCCCGAGAGACCCAGTACTTC. Translated: CASSDGGGARETQYF.

This clonotype has at least ten counts. The gene calls are TRBV3-1 and TRBJ2-5, with 14 bases identical to TRBD2. Trimming at V came to 3 bases and at J to 2 bases, leaving 8 bases not matched to a gene. The CDR3 is 18 amino acids. Looked up from germline, CDR1 is LGHDT and CDR2 is YNNKEL (reference sequence). CDR3 in DNA: TGTGCCAGCAGCCACCCGACTAGCGGGGGGGCAAAACAAGAGACCCAGTACTTC. It is translated as CASSHPTSGGAKQETQYF.

This chain joins TRBV5-1 and TRBJ1-1, with 11 bases aligning to TRBD1. V trimming: 3 bases; J trimming: 7 bases; junction bases outside the gene matches: 8. The CDR3 is 15 amino acids. Looked up from germline, CDR1 is SGHRS and CDR2 is YFSETQ. The CDR3 coding sequence is TGCGCCAGCAGCTCCGGACAGGGGGCACGTAATGAAGCTTTCTTT. This gives the protein CASSSGQGARNEAFF.

The rearrangement joins TRBV5-6 to TRBJ2-2; 7 bases align to TRBD2. CDR1 and CDR2 from the germline V gene are SGHDT and YYEEEE. The CDR3 has 15 amino acids. Trimming at V came to 2 bases and at J to 5 bases, leaving 6 bases not matched to a gene. The CDR3 region has the DNA TGTGCCAGCAGCTTCCCGGCGGGAGTTACCGGGGAGCTGTTTTTT. As protein: CASSFPAGVTGELFF.

The sample holds a few counts of this clonotype. V is TRBV7-7 and J is TRBJ2-5; TRBD2 matches 9 bases. This CDR3 is built from 15 residues. Germline V CDR1 and CDR2: SSHAT, FNYEAQ (reference sequence). V was pared by 5 bases and J by 1 base, with 5 bases of the junction left unmatched. CDR3 residues: CASSPSTSGQETQYF. The CDR3 DNA sequence: TGTGCCAGCAGCCCCTCGACTAGCGGCCAAGAGACCCAGTACTTC.

The chain carries TRBV6-2 or TRBV6-3 and TRBJ2-1; D remains ambiguous. The CDR3 consists of 13 residues. Between the trimmed V and J ends, which lost 2 bases and 8 bases, there was a span of 10 bases. CDR1 MNHEY and CDR2 SVGEGT come from the germline V gene. The CDR3 region is CASSYHVRDEQFF. CDR3 nucleotides: TGTGCCAGCAGTTACCATGTCCGCGATGAGCAGTTCTTC.

The rearrangement joins TRBV6-1 to TRBJ2-6; D may be TRBD2 (5 bases). Germline V CDR1 and CDR2: MNHNS, SASEGT. CDR3 size: 15 residues. Trimming removed 5 bases at V and 2 bases at J, with 10 bases between. DNA for the CDR3: TGTGCCAGCAGTAAGAAGGGAGCTGGGGCCAACGTCCTGACTTTC. It translates to CASSKKGAGANVLTF.

V gene TRBV6-2 or TRBV6-3 combines with J gene TRBJ2-7; no definite D call. CDR3 length: 16 amino acids. V dropped 0 bases and J dropped 4 bases, with 16 bases sitting between them. The V gene's germline CDR1 is MNHEY and CDR2 SVGEGT. The CDR3 coding sequence is TGTGCCAGCAGTTACTCCCCTTACCGAACCTTTTACGAGCAGTACTTC. Translation: CASSYSPYRTFYEQYF.

The chain carries TRBV5-1 and TRBJ2-7; 11 nucleotides line up with TRBD2. Trimming removed 7 bases from V and 0 bases from J; junction bases left unmatched: 3. Germline V gene lookup returns CDR1 SGHRS and CDR2 YFSETQ. The CDR3 has 14 residues. CDR3 sequence reads: CASATSGSSYEQYF. CDR3 bases: TGCGCCAGCGCCACTAGCGGGAGCTCCTACGAGCAGTACTTC.

This clonotype came up a few times. The chain recombines TRBV3-1 with TRBJ2-7; no reliable D call. Germline CDR1 reads LGHDT; CDR2 reads YNNKEL (reference sequence). V was cut by 3 bases and J by 6 bases, with 12 bases left in between. The CDR3 length is 13 residues. The CDR3 spells CASSQGPLGEQYV. The CDR3 region has the DNA TGTGCCAGCAGCCAGGGCCCTCTAGGCGAGCAGTACGTC.

This clonotype was counted many times. The genes are TRBV28 and TRBJ2-2; either TRBD1 or TRBD2 may fit D (5 bases each). The germline CDR1 and CDR2 sequences are MDHEN and SYDVKM. Trimming stripped 2 bases from V and 7 bases from J, with 17 bases between. The CDR3 totals 16 residues. The CDR3 here is CASSLPGSLWNGELFF. CDR3 coding DNA: TGTGCCAGCAGTTTACCAGGGAGTCTGTGGAACGGGGAGCTGTTTTTT.

This clonotype occurred many times. This sequence joins TRBV12-3 or TRBV12-4 and TRBJ2-1; 9 positions agree with TRBD2. This CDR3 has 18 residues. Trimming removed 3 bases from V and 5 bases from J; junction bases left unmatched: 14. The CDR3 is CASSFLSSGRGLNNEQFF. The CDR3 bases are TGTGCCAGCAGTTTTTTAAGTAGCGGGAGAGGTTTAAACAATGAGCAGTTCTTC.

J is TRBJ2-1 and V is TRBV12-3 or TRBV12-4, with TRBD2 matching over 14 bases. Germline trimming cut 10 bases from V and 6 bases from J; bases unmatched to any gene: 17. This CDR3 region has 18 residues. The CDR3 DNA follows: TGTGCCATCTGTTTAGGGACTAGCGGGGGCCGGGGGTTCAATGAGCAGTTCTTC. It specifies CAICLGTSGGRGFNEQFF.

This clonotype was observed a few times. This chain uses TRBV12-5 with TRBJ2-1; 11 nucleotides agree with TRBD2. CDR3 length: 16 residues. Per germline, CDR1 LGHNT and CDR2 FRNRAP. Trimming removed 5 bases from V and 3 bases from J; junction bases left unmatched: 6. DNA of the CDR3: TGTGCTAGTGGTGGGCTAGCGGGAGGAGTCTACAATGAGCAGTTCTTC. Residues: CASGGLAGGVYNEQFF.

This clonotype came up a few times. The rearrangement links TRBV20-1 to TRBJ2-7; D is unresolved. This CDR3 spans 15 amino acids. Germline CDR1 DFQATT, CDR2 SNEGSKA (reference sequence). Trimming shortened V by 3 bases and J by 3 bases, and 18 bases separated the two germline ends. The CDR3 bases are TGCAGTGCTAGTCCCGGCCACACCCCCCTCTACGAGCAGTACTTC. Protein product: CSASPGHTPLYEQYF.

This clonotype appeared a few times. J is TRBJ2-1 and V is TRBV6-1; 9 positions agree with TRBD1. V lost 5 bases to trimming and J lost 4 bases; unmatched junction nucleotides: 3. There are 14 residues in the CDR3. CDR1 and CDR2 (germline): MNHNS, SASEGT. The CDR3 coding sequence is TGTGCCAGCAGTCGGACAGGGGTATACAATGAGCAGTTCTTC. Translation gives CASSRTGVYNEQFF.

This clonotype came up a few times. The rearrangement joins TRBV12-3 or TRBV12-4 to TRBJ2-7, with TRBD1 as a possible D gene (6 bases). Trimming left V 3 bases short and J 5 bases short, with 23 bases between. This CDR3 has 17 residues. CDR3 sequence (DNA): TGTGCCAGCAGTTTTATCCCCGGGACACGGTTTATCGACGAGCAGTACTTC. As protein: CASSFIPGTRFIDEQYF.